This is a list of T cell receptor beta chains from one sample in a study of blood T cell repertoires in COVID-19. TCRdb's copy holds only in-frame clones and misses some; the assay was immunoSEQ multiplex PCR. This repertoire shows about 180,000 clones, about 80% found once; its top ten account for about 15%. Specimen: PBMCs or T cells enriched from blood (not recorded which). The receptor set was obtained from a man aged 55 to 70 who had been exposed to COVID-19. Each CDR3 is given with its conserved first and last residue. D genes are given only for firm matches. Not all rows give a size; the values are once, few, many and, for expanded clones, a class.

CDR3	DNA	D	size	V	J
CASSDQGTGANEKLFF	TGTGCCAGCAGCGATCAGGGGACAGGGGCTAATGAAAAACTGTTTTTT	TRBD1	few	TRBV7-9	TRBJ1-4
CASSPGDRAAGELFF	TGTGCCAGCAGTCCCGGGGACAGGGCGGCCGGGGAGCTGTTTTTT	TRBD1	.	TRBV28	TRBJ2-2
CATSRERDSYNEQFF	TGTGCCACCAGCAGAGAGCGGGACTCCTACAATGAGCAGTTCTTC	.	.	TRBV15	TRBJ2-1
CASSSIGGGGQETQYF	TGTGCCAGCAGTTCGATTGGCGGGGGCGGCCAAGAGACCCAGTACTTC	.	.	TRBV6-5	TRBJ2-5
CASRRGQSSGSTQYF	TGTGCCAGCAGAAGAGGACAATCTAGCGGGAGTACGCAGTATTTT	TRBD2	.	TRBV6-5	TRBJ2-3
CASSPPVEKLFF	TGTGCCAGCAGCCCCCCAGTGGAAAAACTGTTTTTT	.	.	TRBV28	TRBJ1-4
CASSYPGAGTEAFF	TGTGCCAGCAGTTACCCAGGGGCCGGGACTGAAGCTTTCTTT	.	.	TRBV6-5	TRBJ1-1
CASSSRDYYNEQFF	TGTGCCAGCAGTTCCAGGGACTACTACAATGAGCAGTTCTTC	TRBD2	few	TRBV27	TRBJ2-1
CASSSDRGQETQYF	TGTGCCAGCAGCTCGGACAGGGGACAAGAGACCCAGTACTTC	TRBD1	.	TRBV7-2	TRBJ2-5
CASSMPNKGVRQYF	TGTGCCAGTAGTATGCCCAACAAGGGAGTTCGGCAGTACTTC	.	.	TRBV19	TRBJ2-7
CASTPSMSTNEKLFF	TGTGCCAGCACCCCGTCTATGTCAACTAATGAAAAACTGTTTTTT	.	.	TRBV6-1	TRBJ1-4
CASSWGGNTEAFF	TGTGCCAGCAGTTGGGGGGGCAACACTGAAGCTTTCTTT	.	.	TRBV12-3/TRBV12-4	TRBJ1-1
CSGRVNEQFF	TGCAGCGGGAGAGTCAATGAGCAGTTCTTC	.	.	TRBV29-1	TRBJ2-1